Following are 10 T cell receptor beta chains from one sample sequenced in a study of Ad26.COV2.S vaccination and SARS-CoV-2 variants. Treatment in this sample: 19 received Ad26.COV2.S at low or high dose, single or two shots; about 5 received placebo; per-sample allocation not given. Day 63 after the first vaccine or placebo injection was the time point for sampling. Here immunoSEQ multiplex PCR was the method, and the copy in TCRdb shows in-frame clones only, minus some. The table includes hundreds of thousands of clones, about 83% detected once. This sample comprised peripheral blood, obtained in a trial of Ad26.COV2.S vaccine versus placebo. The receptor source for this set is a person aged 18-65 years who received the Ad26.COV2.S COVID-19 vaccine or a placebo.

V is TRBV6-5 and J is TRBJ2-5, with a possible D match to TRBD1 (5 bases). V lost 6 bases and J lost 3, with 11 bases in between. The germline V gene has CDR1 MNHEY and CDR2 SVGAGI. The CDR3 runs 13 residues. CDR3 DNA: TGTGCCAGCAGCAGTCCAGGGAAAGAGACCCAGTACTTC. It translates to CASSSPGKETQYF.

The chain employs TRBV27 and TRBJ2-2; 7 nucleotides agree with TRBD1. With V trimmed by 7 bases and J by 5 bases, 10 bases remained unmatched. This CDR3 comprises 15 residues. From germline, CDR1 is MNHEY and CDR2 SMNVEV (reference sequence). The CDR3: CASTNTGTATGELFF. CDR3 sequence (DNA): TGTGCCAGCACGAACACCGGGACAGCGACCGGGGAGCTGTTTTTT.

The chain recombines TRBV7-2 with TRBJ1-6, with D unclear. The germline gives CDR1 SGHTA, CDR2 FQGNSA. V dropped 8 bases and J dropped 6 bases, with 14 bases sitting between them. The CDR3 totals 14 residues. CDR3 residues: CASSLLNPNSPLHF. CDR3 nucleotides: TGTGCCAGCTCCTTACTTAATCCTAATTCACCCCTCCACTTT.

This chain links TRBV9 with TRBJ1-6; a possible D gene is TRBD1 (5 bases). CDR3 length equals 16 residues. Germline CDR1 SGDLS, CDR2 YYNGEE. Between the trimmed V and J ends, which lost 3 bases and 10 bases, there was a span of 20 bases. The CDR3 nucleotides read TGTGCCAGCAGCGAAACGGGGGATCGATGGGGCTCACCCCTCCACTTT. It is translated as CASSETGDRWGSPLHF.

A single count supports this clone. The chain couples TRBV5-6 to TRBJ1-2; possible D gene TRBD1, 6 bases. The CDR3 consists of 14 residues. V was clipped by 5 bases and J by 3 bases, with 14 bases between them. The germline gives CDR1 SGHDT, CDR2 YYEEEE. The CDR3 protein is CASSYRVSHYGYTF. In DNA, the CDR3 is TGTGCCAGCAGTTACAGGGTTTCCCACTATGGCTACACCTTC.

The CDR3 spells CASSSLGGRGEQYF. Here the CDR3 DNA reads TGCGCCAGCAGCAGCCTCGGGGGGCGCGGCGAGCAGTACTTC. This sequence joins TRBV4-1 and TRBJ2-7; possible D gene TRBD2, 7 bases. Germline V gene lookup returns CDR1 MGHRA and CDR2 YSYEKL. This CDR3 is 14 amino acids long. V lost 5 bases and J 6 bases, leaving 17 bases between the germline ends.

The rearrangement links TRBV3-1 (or the pseudogene TRBV3-2) to TRBJ2-7; no clear D gene. The CDR3 totals 13 residues. Germline V gives CDR1 LGHDT, CDR2 YNNKEL (reference sequence). Trimming removed 5 bases at V and 3 bases at J, with 11 bases between. The CDR3 region has the DNA TGTGCCAGCAGCTCGCGACTGGTCTACGAGCAGTACTTC. Translation gives CASSSRLVYEQYF.

The rearrangement uses TRBV19 and TRBJ1-1; no clear D. Per the germline V gene, CDR1 is LNHDA and CDR2 is SQIVND (reference sequence). Trimming removed 3 bases from V and 10 bases from J, with 15 bases in between. CDR3 length equals 13 residues. The CDR3: CASSIGTVPLAFF. The CDR3 bases are TGTGCCAGTAGTATTGGCACAGTTCCCTTAGCTTTCTTT.

This clone has only one observation. CDR3 amino acids: CASSLSERRYNEQFF. DNA for the CDR3: TGTGCCAGCAGCTTATCAGAGCGGCGGTACAATGAGCAGTTCTTC. The rearrangement joins TRBV7-8 to TRBJ2-1; D possibly corresponds to TRBD2 (5 bases). Germline V gene data show CDR1 as SGHVS and CDR2 as FQNEAQ. V was clipped by 2 bases and J by 4 bases, with 12 bases between them. CDR3 size: 15 residues.

The chain has TRBV5-4 and TRBJ1-1; perhaps TRBD1 as D (5 bases). Germline V gene lookup returns CDR1 SGHNT and CDR2 YYREEE (reference sequence). The CDR3 length is 14 residues. V lost 3 bases to trimming and J lost 0 bases, with 9 bases between them. The CDR3: CASSSGLMNTEAFF. For the CDR3, the DNA is TGTGCCAGCAGCTCGGGACTGATGAACACTGAAGCTTTCTTT.